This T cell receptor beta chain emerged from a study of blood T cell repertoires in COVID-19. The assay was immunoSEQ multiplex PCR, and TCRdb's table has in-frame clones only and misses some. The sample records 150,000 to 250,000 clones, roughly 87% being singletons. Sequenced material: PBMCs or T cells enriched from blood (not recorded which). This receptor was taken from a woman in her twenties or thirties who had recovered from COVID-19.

In nucleotides, the CDR3 is TGTGCCAGCAGCCCCCGGCAGGGGTCAAACTATGGCTACACCTTC. Protein product: CASSPRQGSNYGYTF. The chain recombines TRBV7-2 with TRBJ1-2, with D tentatively TRBD1 (6 bases). The CDR3 runs to 15 residues. Trimming pared 5 bases from V and 2 bases from J, leaving 15 bases between. CDR1 is SGHTA, CDR2 FQGNSA, per germline.